Here is one TCR beta chain with its context. Its specificity is unknown. The CDR3 covers 15 residues. The V and J ends lost 1 base and 5 bases, in that order; junction bases with no gene match: 4. Germline values: CDR1 SEHNR, CDR2 FQNEAQ (reference sequence). The sample comes from a study of cytomegalovirus exposure and HLA in healthy donors. Study-wide results and caveats: Reported findings show TCR beta sequences accurately forecast HLA-A and HLA-B alleles in most subjects.

Primers included in the PCR were 60 Vbeta and 13 Jbeta primers. The assay was immunoSEQ multiplex PCR, and TCRdb's table has in-frame clones only and misses some. The sample includes 100,000 to 150,000 clones, over 70% of them seen just once. There were likely unrecorded immune exposures, though donors were nominally healthy when sampled. This receptor was identified in a man between 18 and 35 years old in good health and CMV-seropositive. The chain joins TRBV7-9 to TRBJ1-4, with 7 bases aligning to TRBD1. Specimen: PBMCs. In DNA form, the CDR3 reads TGTGCCAGCAGCTTAGTGGGGACAGCAAATGAAAAACTGTTTTTT. Translating it yields CASSLVGTANEKLFF. Using reference TRBV7-9 and TRBJ1-4 for the parts outside the CDR3, the full variable domain is DTGVSQNPRHKITKRGQNVTFRCDPISEHNRLYWYRQTLGQGPEFLTYFQNEAQLEKSRLLSDRFSAERPKGSFSTLEIQRTEQGDSAMYLCASSLVGTANEKLFFGSGTQLSVL.